What follows are 6 T cell receptor beta chains derived from one specimen sequenced in a study of T cells in Graves' hyperthyroidism and ophthalmopathy. RNA transcripts were the template for amplifying TCR beta CDR3 regions. An initial round of RT-PCR targeting the TCR CDR3 relied on the HTBI primer set. TCRdb re-called the multiplex PCR reads with MiXCR, one entry per CDR3 protein. The sample records roughly 800,000 distinct CDR3 sequences, 35% to 40% being singletons. Sequenced input: blood. The receptors derive from a man aged 18-30 years with Graves' hyperthyroidism.

Notes on this clonotype: One base away lies a much larger clone, so this may be a sequencing read error. The chain couples TRBV7-3 to TRBJ1-3; TRBD1 might be the D (5 bases). Looked up from germline, CDR1 is SGHTA and CDR2 is FQGTGA. This CDR3 spans 18 amino acids. With 4 bases removed from V and 0 bases from J, the gap between germline ends came to 19 bases. The CDR3 loop is CASSSLGRGRYSGNTIYF. The CDR3 DNA follows: TGTGCCAGCAGCTCGCTGGGACGGGGAAGATACTCTGGAAACACCATATATTTT.

Note on this clonotype: The junction departs from germline at one end; a sequencing error may be responsible. V is TRBV7-6 and J is TRBJ1-1, with D unclear. Germline CDR1 is SGHVS and CDR2 is FNYEAQ. The CDR3 contains 13 residues. The CDR3 here is CASSLGFVTGAFF. CDR3 in DNA: TGTGCCAGCAGCTTGGGGTTTGTCACTGGAGCTTTCTTT.

This clonotype was picked up many times. The chain couples TRBV15 to TRBJ2-6; D ambiguous. The CDR3 length is 17 residues. With 8 bases removed from V and 2 bases from J, the gap between germline ends came to 19 bases. Per germline, CDR1 LNHNV and CDR2 YYDKDF (reference sequence). The CDR3 region is CATGVRVGPAGANVLTF. The CDR3 DNA reads as TGTGCCACCGGAGTGCGCGTTGGGCCGGCTGGGGCCAACGTCCTGACTTTC.

This clonotype was seen ten or more times. This sequence joins TRBV19 and TRBJ1-6; TRBD1 matches 8 bases. The CDR3 is 14 residues long. With V trimmed by 7 bases and J by 6 bases, 5 bases remained unmatched. Germline V gene data show CDR1 as LNHDA and CDR2 as SQIVND (reference sequence). CDR3 coding DNA: TGTGCCAGTACCTCCGGACAGGGTAATTCACCCCTCCACTTT. Translation gives CASTSGQGNSPLHF.

V gene TRBV7-2 combines with J gene TRBJ2-7; TRBD1 is a possible D gene (5 bases). V was pared by 6 bases and J by 5 bases, with 20 bases between. This CDR3 is built from 15 residues. Per germline, CDR1 SGHTA and CDR2 FQGNSA. DNA of the CDR3: TGTGCCAGCAGTCCAAATTGGGATCAGGGTCACGAGCAGTACTTC. This gives the protein CASSPNWDQGHEQYF.

Only a few counts were recorded for this clonotype. V is TRBV24-1 and J is TRBJ2-1; 10 positions match TRBD2. V was pared by 2 bases and J by 5 bases, with 5 bases of the junction left unmatched. This CDR3 has 16 amino acids. Looked up from germline, CDR1 is KGHDR and CDR2 is SFDVKD. As DNA, the CDR3 is TGTGCCACCAGTGATTCCGGACTAGCGGCCAACAATGAGCAGTTCTTC. It codes for CATSDSGLAANNEQFF.